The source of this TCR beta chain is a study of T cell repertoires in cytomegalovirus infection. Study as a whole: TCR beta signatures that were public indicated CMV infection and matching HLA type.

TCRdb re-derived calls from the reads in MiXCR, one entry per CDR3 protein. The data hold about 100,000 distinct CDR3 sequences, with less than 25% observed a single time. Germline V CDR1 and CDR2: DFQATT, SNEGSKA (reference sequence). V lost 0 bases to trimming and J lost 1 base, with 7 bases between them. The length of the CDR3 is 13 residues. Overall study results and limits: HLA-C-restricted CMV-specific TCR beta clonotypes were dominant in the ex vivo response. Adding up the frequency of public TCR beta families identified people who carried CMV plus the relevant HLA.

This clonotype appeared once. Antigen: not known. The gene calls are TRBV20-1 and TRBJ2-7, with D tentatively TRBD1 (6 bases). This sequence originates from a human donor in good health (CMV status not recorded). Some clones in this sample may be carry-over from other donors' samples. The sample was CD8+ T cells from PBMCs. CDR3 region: CSARDQGSYEQYF. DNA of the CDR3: TGCAGTGCTAGAGATCAGGGGTCCTACGAGCAGTACTTC.